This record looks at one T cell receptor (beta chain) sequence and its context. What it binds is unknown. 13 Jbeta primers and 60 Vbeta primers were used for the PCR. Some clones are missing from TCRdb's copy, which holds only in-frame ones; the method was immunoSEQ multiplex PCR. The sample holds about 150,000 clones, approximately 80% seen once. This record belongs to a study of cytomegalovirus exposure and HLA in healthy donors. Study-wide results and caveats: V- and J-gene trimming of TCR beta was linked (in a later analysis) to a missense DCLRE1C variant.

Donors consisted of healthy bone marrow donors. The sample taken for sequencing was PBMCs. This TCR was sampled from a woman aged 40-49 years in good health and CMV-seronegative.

CDR3 coding DNA: TGTGCCAGTAGTATAGCAGGGGAGATGAACACTGAAGCTTTCTTT. Residues: CASSIAGEMNTEAFF. V usage is TRBV19 and J usage is TRBJ1-1, with D possibly TRBD1 on 6 matching bases. The germline CDR1 and CDR2 sequences are LNHDA and SQIVND (reference sequence). The ends were cut back, 1 base at V and 0 bases at J, with 9 bases in the middle. This CDR3 has 15 residues.